This is a list of T cell receptor beta chains from one sample in a study of tissue T cells after allogeneic stem cell transplantation. TCRdb's table, derived via immunoSEQ multiplex PCR, lists solely in-frame clones and lacks some. This table holds some 24,000 clones, over 70% found once. Sequencing was performed on tissue from the ileum, taken at autopsy. These receptor sequences come from a female donor of 60 years or more with lung cancer. CDR3s include the opening cysteine and the closing phenylalanine or tryptophan. Each record gives: J gene, clone size, V gene, D gene, CDR3 length, CDR3 protein, CDR3 DNA. A D gene is named only where the DNA matches it firmly. For some rows the clone size is stated as once, few or many, or as a class when expanded; others skip it.

j_call: TRBJ1-2; clone_size: NA; v_call: TRBV6-5; d_call: NA; cdr3_length: 14; cdr3_aa: CASRGEQGTYGYTF; cdr3_nt: TGTGCCAGCAGGGGGGAACAGGGAACCTATGGCTACACCTTC
j_call: TRBJ2-3; clone_size: NA; v_call: TRBV29-1; d_call: NA; cdr3_length: 13; cdr3_aa: CSVEGLSTDTQYF; cdr3_nt: TGCAGCGTTGAAGGGCTAAGCACAGATACGCAGTATTTT
j_call: TRBJ2-1; clone_size: NA; v_call: TRBV10-3; d_call: TRBD2; cdr3_length: 16; cdr3_aa: CAISGWTRGGYNEQFF; cdr3_nt: TGTGCCATCAGTGGGTGGACTAGGGGCGGCTACAATGAGCAGTTCTTC
j_call: TRBJ1-1; clone_size: few; v_call: TRBV27; d_call: NA; cdr3_length: 13; cdr3_aa: CASSNLRVMGAFF; cdr3_nt: TGTGCCAGCAGTAACCTCAGGGTTATGGGCGCTTTCTTT
j_call: TRBJ1-5; clone_size: NA; v_call: TRBV5-1; d_call: NA; cdr3_length: 15; cdr3_aa: CASRRGSDSNQPQHF; cdr3_nt: TGCGCCAGCAGACGAGGGAGTGACAGCAATCAGCCCCAGCATTTT
j_call: TRBJ2-4; clone_size: NA; v_call: TRBV11-2; d_call: NA; cdr3_length: 15; cdr3_aa: CASSLAGAAKNIQYF; cdr3_nt: TGTGCCAGCAGCTTAGCAGGGGCGGCCAAAAACATTCAGTACTTC
j_call: TRBJ1-5; clone_size: NA; v_call: TRBV21-1; d_call: NA; cdr3_length: 16; cdr3_aa: CASSRKDRENNQPQHF; cdr3_nt: TGTGCCAGCAGCCGGAAGGACAGAGAGAACAATCAGCCCCAGCATTTT
j_call: TRBJ1-1; clone_size: NA; v_call: TRBV5-1; d_call: TRBD1; cdr3_length: 14; cdr3_aa: CASSIGDRVSSAFF; cdr3_nt: TGCGCCAGCAGCATTGGGGACAGGGTCTCTTCTGCTTTCTTT
j_call: TRBJ1-1; clone_size: NA; v_call: TRBV15; d_call: TRBD1; cdr3_length: 13; cdr3_aa: CATQTGGGTEAFF; cdr3_nt: TGTGCCACCCAAACAGGGGGAGGGACTGAAGCTTTCTTT
j_call: TRBJ1-4; clone_size: NA; v_call: TRBV19; d_call: NA; cdr3_length: 17; cdr3_aa: CASSILAGRGTNEKLFF; cdr3_nt: TGTGCCAGTAGTATTTTAGCAGGGAGGGGGACTAATGAAAAACTGTTTTTT
j_call: TRBJ2-2; clone_size: NA; v_call: TRBV28; d_call: NA; cdr3_length: 12; cdr3_aa: CASSSDTGELFF; cdr3_nt: TGTGCCAGCAGTTCGGACACCGGGGAGCTGTTTTTT
j_call: TRBJ2-7; clone_size: few; v_call: TRBV12-5; d_call: TRBD1; cdr3_length: 14; cdr3_aa: CASGPGQGAYEQYF; cdr3_nt: TGTGCTAGTGGTCCCGGACAGGGGGCCTACGAGCAGTACTTC
j_call: TRBJ2-3; clone_size: once; v_call: TRBV7-3; d_call: NA; cdr3_length: 14; cdr3_aa: CASTESGSTDTQYF; cdr3_nt: TGTGCCAGCACCGAAAGCGGTAGCACAGATACGCAGTATTTT
j_call: TRBJ1-3; clone_size: NA; v_call: TRBV15; d_call: NA; cdr3_length: 15; cdr3_aa: CATSTDSNHGNTIYF; cdr3_nt: TGTGCCACCAGCACAGACAGCAATCATGGAAACACCATATATTTT
j_call: TRBJ1-4; clone_size: NA; v_call: TRBV5-1; d_call: NA; cdr3_length: 16; cdr3_aa: CASSLAVTATNEKLFF; cdr3_nt: TGCGCCAGCAGCTTGGCAGTGACTGCAACTAATGAAAAACTGTTTTTT
j_call: TRBJ2-2; clone_size: NA; v_call: TRBV5-1; d_call: NA; cdr3_length: 15; cdr3_aa: CASSFLGTHTGELFF; cdr3_nt: TGCGCCAGCAGCTTTTTAGGGACCCACACCGGGGAGCTGTTTTTT
j_call: TRBJ2-6; clone_size: NA; v_call: TRBV7-3; d_call: NA; cdr3_length: 15; cdr3_aa: CASSTQGAGANVLTF; cdr3_nt: TGTGCCAGCAGCACACAGGGAGCTGGGGCCAACGTCCTGACTTTC
j_call: TRBJ2-7; clone_size: NA; v_call: TRBV7-3; d_call: NA; cdr3_length: 13; cdr3_aa: CASSFQLQGEQYF; cdr3_nt: TGTGCCAGCAGCTTTCAACTACAGGGCGAGCAGTACTTC